This T cell receptor beta chain derives from a study of cytomegalovirus exposure and HLA in healthy donors. PCR involved 60 Vbeta and 13 Jbeta primers. Generated by immunoSEQ multiplex PCR, the TCRdb table keeps only in-frame clones and is missing some. The repertoire includes about 130,000 clones, about three quarters of them detected once, and 1.8% sits in the top ten. On this clone itself: Its matching antigen is unknown.

Study findings and constraints: The study had only CMV serostatus as immune exposure information. In a later analysis, TCR beta V- and J-gene trimming was associated with a missense DCLRE1C variant.

In germline, CDR1 is MNHEY, CDR2 SVGAGI. The ends lost 6 bases at V and 5 bases at J; junction bases unmatched: 4. The CDR3 sequence is 13 residues long. V gene TRBV6-5 combines with J gene TRBJ2-3; TRBD2 matches 8 bases. The source is a woman aged 40 to 49 in good health and CMV-seronegative. Sequenced input: PBMCs. The CDR3 sequence is CASRETSVDTQYF. The CDR3 DNA sequence: TGTGCCAGCAGAGAGACTAGCGTAGATACGCAGTATTTT.